This T cell receptor (beta chain) was recorded in a study of regulatory T cells in long-lasting Graves disease. Overall study results and limits: Persistent disease favored TRBV28, TRBJ1-2 and TRBJ2-5. Clonotypes that were public and shared totalled about 2,500 in persistent patients versus 750 to 1,000 in new patients.

Specified time point: newly diagnosed GD, antithyroid drugs for less than 3 months. Making the TCR library involved RNA that had been extracted from PBMCs. For TCR beta, libraries came from iRepertoire HTBI primers and Arm-PCR of CDR3 regions. TCRdb passed the multiplex PCR reads through MiXCR, listing each CDR3 protein once. The sample consists of about 500,000 distinct CDR3 sequences, approximately 12% of them appearing once. There are many counts of this clonotype. Its antigen is not known. Trimming removed 2 bases at V and 5 bases at J, with 9 bases between. The length of the CDR3 is 13 residues. The same data also went into a second study, on T cells in Graves' hyperthyroidism and ophthalmopathy. This second study notes: Uncontrolled infection, other autoimmune disease, pregnancy and lactation each barred patients from inclusion.

Sequences were derived from peripheral blood mononuclear cells (PBMCs), sampled at new diagnosis, from a patient treated with antithyroid drugs. The TCR sequence derives from a woman aged 25 to 39 with Graves disease. J is TRBJ2-5 and V is TRBV12-3 or TRBV12-4, with a possible D match to TRBD1 (6 bases). In nucleotides, the CDR3 is TGTGCCAGCAGTTTAAACAGGGATGAGACCCAGTACTTC. This codes for CASSLNRDETQYF.